These 5 T cell receptor beta chains came from one sample sequenced in a study of response to subunit inactivated influenza vaccine. TCRdb re-derived calls from the RT-PCR reads in MiXCR, one entry per CDR3 protein. Among hundreds of thousands of distinct CDR3 sequences listed, approximately 21% were seen once. Sequencing used PBMCs from blood, obtained less than 22 months after vaccination. All receptors come from a man aged 50-75 years who received an inactivated influenza vaccine.

The rearrangement links TRBV7-8 to TRBJ1-1, with D unresolved. Trimming removed 1 base at V and 2 bases at J, with 5 bases between. CDR3 length: 13 residues. Germline CDR1 reads SGHVS; CDR2 reads FQNEAQ. The CDR3 DNA follows: TGTGCCAGCAGCTTAGTGGCAAACACTGAAGCTTTCTTT. It translates to CASSLVANTEAFF. Supplemented by reference TRBV7-8 and TRBJ1-1, the full variable domain reads GAGVSQSPRYKVAKRGQDVALRCDPISGHVSLFWYQQALGQGPEFLTYFQNEAQLDKSGLPSDRFFAERPEGSVSTLKIQRTQQEDSAVYLCASSLVANTEAFFGQGTRLTVV.

This clonotype was seen more than once but under ten times. V gene TRBV4-3 combines with J gene TRBJ1-3; a weak D match, TRBD1 (6 bases). Trimming pared 0 bases from V and 8 bases from J, leaving 14 bases between. The CDR3 contains 15 residues. Looked up from germline, CDR1 is LGHNA and CDR2 is YSLEER. This chain's CDR3 is CASSQEGQQEDTIYF. DNA for the CDR3: TGCGCCAGCAGCCAAGAAGGACAGCAAGAGGACACCATATATTTT.

This clonotype was seen a few times. The chain combines TRBV4-1 with TRBJ2-7; D possibly corresponds to TRBD1 (5 bases). Trimming shortened V by 0 bases and J by 4 bases, and 16 bases separated the two germline ends. Germline V CDR1 and CDR2: MGHRA, YSYEKL. The CDR3 is made up of 16 amino acids. CDR3 region: CASSQDLWTNTYEQYF. In nucleotides, the CDR3 is TGCGCCAGCAGCCAAGATCTGTGGACAAATACTTACGAGCAGTACTTC.

The genes are TRBV27 and TRBJ2-2; no clear D gene. Deletions cut 3 bases from V and 1 base from J, with 12 bases between. CDR1 and CDR2 (germline): MNHEY, SMNVEV (reference sequence). The CDR3 covers 16 residues. Here the CDR3 reads CASSLLVGENTGELFF. DNA of the CDR3: TGTGCCAGCAGTTTGCTTGTGGGCGAGAACACCGGGGAGCTGTTTTTT.

V is TRBV20-1 and J is TRBJ1-4; 8 bases line up with TRBD1. The CDR3 is 12 residues long. Germline CDR1 is DFQATT and CDR2 is SNEGSKA (reference sequence). The ends lost 7 bases at V and 5 bases at J; junction bases unmatched: 3. CDR3: CSVGQGNEKLFF. CDR3 nucleotide sequence: TGCAGTGTCGGACAGGGCAATGAAAAACTGTTTTTT.